Reported below is one TCR beta chain. Its antigen is not identified. This record belongs to a study of cytomegalovirus exposure and HLA in healthy donors. Study-level background: A data release that came early held tens of millions of unique TCRs from HLA-typed donors. Membership in the Caucasian-associated ancestry cluster was found for about 84% of a few hundred genotyped donors.

Points from the study as a whole: Within an earlier analysis, most TCR beta V segments proved productive either about 87% or about 30% of the time.

In germline, CDR1 is SGHNT, CDR2 YENEEA. There are 13 residues in the CDR3. Trimming cost V 5 bases and J 6 bases; bases outside gene matches: 4. 13 Jbeta primers and 60 Vbeta primers were used for the PCR. Profiled with immunoSEQ multiplex PCR; TCRdb holds only in-frame clones, not every one. Altogether about 100,000 clones are present, over 75% being singletons, with the ten largest covering about 5.7%. Sequenced: PBMCs. V usage is TRBV11-3 and J usage is TRBJ2-7; 10 bases are shared with TRBD1. The receptor comes from a woman aged 18 to 35 in good health and CMV-seropositive. The CDR3 nucleotides read TGTGCCAGCAGCACGCGGACAGGGGGCGAGCAGTACTTC. It yields the protein CASSTRTGGEQYF.